One T cell receptor (beta chain) is described in this entry. This record comes from a study of T cell responses to AZD1222 COVID-19 vaccine. CDR3 length: 17 amino acids. From germline, CDR1 is MNHNY and CDR2 SVGAGI (reference sequence). Trimming cost V 5 bases and J 7 bases, with 26 bases left between them. Sequenced by immunoSEQ multiplex PCR; TCRdb stores in-frame clones only, minus some. This sample has some 120,000 clones, with roughly 87% found just once. The sequence was collected from an adult in good health. Sequenced material: peripheral blood, taken on day 0 of AZD1222 vaccination. J is TRBJ1-1 and V is TRBV6-6; possible D gene TRBD1, 6 bases. Written as DNA, the CDR3 is TGTGCCAGCAGTCGAGCCATGGTTGGGGGGGCCCTACTTGAAGCTTTCTTT. Its protein is CASSRAMVGGALLEAFF.